These 5 T cell receptor beta chains originate from one sample sequenced in a study of STAT3 mutations in large granular lymphocyte leukemia. General study points: Every T-LGLL patient had at least one immunodominant TCRbeta clonotype.

Sequencing used immunoSEQ multiplex PCR; TCRdb keeps in-frame clones, though not all of them. This sample has several thousand clones, with roughly 68% found just once. No antigen has been assigned to these receptors. The sequenced sample consisted of peripheral blood mononuclear cells. The receptor set was obtained from a man in his sixties with T-cell large granular lymphocyte leukemia. Some clones in this sample may be carry-over from other donors' samples.

V gene TRBV6-1 combines with J gene TRBJ1-2; TRBD1 might be the D (6 bases). The germline V gene has CDR1 MNHNS and CDR2 SASEGT. Trimming pared 10 bases from V and 6 bases from J, leaving 21 bases between. This CDR3 has 14 residues. CDR3 region: CATTTWQGLNGYTF. The CDR3 DNA is TGTGCCACCACCACCTGGCAGGGGTTGAATGGCTACACCTTC.

The rearrangement joins TRBV6-5 to TRBJ2-7, with 11 positions matching TRBD2. The J segment lost 3 bases and the V segment lost 6 bases, leaving 7 bases of the junction unmatched. Germline V gives CDR1 MNHEY, CDR2 SVGAGI. The CDR3 contains 15 residues. CDR3: CASRPRLAGSYEQYF. DNA of the CDR3: TGTGCCAGCAGGCCTAGACTAGCGGGAAGCTACGAGCAGTACTTC.

V and J are TRBV4-3 and TRBJ1-1; possibly TRBD1 for D (6 bases). V lost 1 base to trimming and J lost 7 bases, with 13 bases between them. Germline CDR1 and CDR2: LGHNA and YSLEER. This CDR3 contains 14 residues. The CDR3 loop reads CASSQAGARGEAFF. In nucleotides, the CDR3 is TGCGCCAGCAGCCAAGCAGGGGCGAGAGGTGAAGCTTTCTTT.

The chain uses TRBV18 and TRBJ2-7; D possibly uses TRBD1 or TRBD2 (6 bases each). V was pared by 3 bases and J by 4 bases, with 22 bases between. This CDR3 spans 17 amino acids. Germline-derived CDR1 and CDR2 are KGHSH and LQKENI. CDR3 amino acids: CASSPPYGGRDSYEQYF. The DNA of the CDR3 is TGTGCCAGCTCACCCCCATATGGGGGGCGGGATTCGTACGAGCAGTACTTC.

V usage is TRBV11-1 and J usage is TRBJ2-5; D uncertain. The V and J ends lost 3 bases and 4 bases respectively, with 12 bases between them. This CDR3 has 14 amino acids. Germline lookup yields CDR1 SGHAT and CDR2 FQDESV (reference sequence). CDR3 amino acids: CASSFNEALETQYF. DNA for the CDR3: TGTGCCAGCAGCTTCAACGAGGCTTTAGAGACCCAGTACTTC.